One sample yielded the 29 T cell receptor beta chains listed below, sequenced in a study of cytomegalovirus exposure and HLA in healthy donors. PCR amplification relied on 60 Vbeta primers (plus 13 Jbeta primers). Method: immunoSEQ multiplex PCR; TCRdb's copy keeps in-frame clones and lacks some. Of under 85,000 clones listed, 76% are singletons. The material sequenced was PBMCs. The source of these receptors is a man younger than 35 in good health and CMV-seronegative.

This clone has a handful of counts. V and J are TRBV7-2 and TRBJ2-1; 7 nucleotides line up with TRBD1. J lost 9 bases, V lost 5 bases, and 7 bases had no gene match. CDR1 SGHTA and CDR2 FQGNSA come from the germline V gene. The CDR3 is 13 residues long. CDR3: CASSITGDGEQFF. The CDR3 bases are TGTGCCAGCAGCATAACAGGGGATGGTGAGCAGTTCTTC. The full variable domain, with the rest looked up from reference TRBV7-2 and TRBJ2-1, is GAGVSQSPSNKVTEKGKDVELRCDPISGHTALYWYRQSLGQGLEFLIYFQGNSAPDKSGLPSDRFSAERTGGSVSTLTIQRTQQEDSAVYLCASSITGDGEQFFGPGTRLTVL.

The table lists this clone with a count of one. The chain combines TRBV5-8 with TRBJ2-7; D is possibly TRBD2 (5 bases). Deletions cut 5 bases from V and 2 bases from J, with 14 bases between. The CDR3 extends over 14 amino acids. Germline lookup yields CDR1 SGHTS and CDR2 YDEGEE. The CDR3 here is CASRSQRNPYEQYF. In DNA form, the CDR3 reads TGTGCCAGCAGAAGCCAGCGGAACCCCTACGAGCAGTACTTC. Variable domain in full (rest from reference TRBV5-8 and TRBJ2-7): EAGVTQSPTHLIKTRGQQATLRCSPISGHTSVYWYQQALGLGLQFLLWYDEGEERNRGNFPPRFSGRQFPNYSSELNVNALELEDSALYLCASRSQRNPYEQYFGPGTRLTVT.

This chain uses TRBV4-3 with TRBJ1-6, with D hard to call. The CDR3 is made up of 15 amino acids. Germline assignment: CDR1 LGHNA and CDR2 YSLEER. The germline V and J ends were trimmed by 2 bases and 5 bases, with 10 bases remaining between them. Here the CDR3 DNA reads TGCGCCAGCAGCCAACTACAGTCCCATAATTCACCCCTCCACTTT. Translating gives CASSQLQSHNSPLHF.

V usage is TRBV10-3 and J usage is TRBJ1-1, with 7 bases fitting TRBD1. This CDR3 is built from 13 residues. Germline V gene data show CDR1 as ENHRY and CDR2 as SYGVKD. Unmatched junction bases numbered 7, after V lost 7 bases and J lost 5 bases. The CDR3 DNA follows: TGTGCCATCATCAACATACAGGGGACTGAAGCTTTCTTT. Its translation: CAIINIQGTEAFF.

V usage is TRBV9 and J usage is TRBJ2-3; 8 bases are a match to TRBD1. CDR1 and CDR2 from the germline V gene are SGDLS and YYNGEE. V dropped 5 bases and J dropped 2; count of bases not matched to a gene: 1. This CDR3 is 13 amino acids long. This CDR3 reads CASSQGATDTQYF. The CDR3, as DNA: TGTGCCAGCAGTCAGGGGGCCACAGATACGCAGTATTTT.

The J gene is TRBJ2-2, the V gene TRBV7-8; 10 bases map to TRBD1. The CDR3 spans 15 residues. Germline CDR1 SGHVS, CDR2 FQNEAQ. V lost 6 bases to trimming and J lost 1 base; unmatched junction nucleotides: 2. This CDR3 reads CASRRTGGNTGELFF. CDR3 nucleotide sequence: TGTGCCAGCAGGAGGACAGGGGGGAACACCGGGGAGCTGTTTTTT.

The chain has TRBV6-1 and TRBJ1-4; possible D gene TRBD1, 5 bases. The V gene's germline CDR1 is MNHNS and CDR2 SASEGT. This CDR3 is built from 14 residues. The V and J ends lost 5 bases and 5 bases respectively, with 12 bases between them. Here the CDR3 reads CASSPQTENEKLFF. In DNA form, the CDR3 reads TGTGCCAGCAGTCCACAGACAGAGAATGAAAAACTGTTTTTT.

The gene calls are TRBV5-4 and TRBJ1-2; D uncertain. This CDR3 has 12 residues. The ends were cut back, 3 bases at V and 8 bases at J, with 11 bases in the middle. CDR1 is SGHNT and CDR2 is YYREEE in the germline V gene (reference sequence). The CDR3 DNA follows: TGTGCCAGCAGCTATCCGAGGAGCGGCTACACCTTC. Its translation is CASSYPRSGYTF.

The chain couples TRBV5-4 to TRBJ1-2, with 7 bases that match TRBD1. This CDR3 comprises 15 residues. The V segment lost 5 bases and the J segment 4 bases; nucleotides outside the gene matches: 11. Germline-derived CDR1 and CDR2 are SGHNT and YYREEE (reference sequence). DNA for the CDR3: TGTGCCAGCAGGGCTGGGACAGTCTCAAGCTATGGCTACACCTTC. This sequence encodes CASRAGTVSSYGYTF.

Points on this clone: One end of the junction varies from germline; a read error may be responsible. This same CDR3 is encoded by further DNA sequences in the sample. This chain connects TRBV19 to TRBJ1-5; D possibly corresponds to TRBD1 (6 bases). The V gene's germline CDR1 is LNHDA and CDR2 SQIVND (reference sequence). The CDR3 runs to 19 residues. The CDR3 DNA reads as TGTGCCAGCAGTAACCCCCCCGGATCCAGACAGGCGCTCAAACAGCCCCAGCATTTT. Translating it yields CASSNPPGSRQALKQPQHF.

This chain joins TRBV5-6 and TRBJ2-5, with D possibly matching TRBD2 (5 bases). The J call may be faulty, since TRBJ2-7 better matches the DNA end. The CDR3 contains 14 residues. CDR1 and CDR2 from the germline V gene are SGHDT and YYEEEE. The DNA for the CDR3 is TGTGCCAGCAGCCAGAGCGGCAGCTCCTACGAGCAGTACTTC. Its protein is CASSQSGSSYEQYF.

The rearrangement joins TRBV7-8 to TRBJ2-3, with 7 bases matching TRBD1. Germline loops: CDR1 SGHVS, CDR2 FQNEAQ. CDR3 length: 12 residues. The J segment lost 13 bases and the V segment lost 5 bases, leaving 9 bases of the junction unmatched. CDR3 region: CASSARDSREYF. The DNA for the CDR3 is TGTGCCAGCAGCGCCCGGGACAGTCGGGAGTATTTT.

In DNA, the CDR3 is TGTGCCAGCAGCACTCATACCACAGATACGCAGTATTTT. It encodes CASSTHTTDTQYF. The rearrangement links TRBV13 to TRBJ2-3; D gene uncertain. Germline lookup yields CDR1 PRHDT and CDR2 FYEKMQ (reference sequence). V lost 5 bases to trimming and J lost 2 bases, with 8 bases between them. The CDR3 contains 13 residues.

The chain joins TRBV18 to TRBJ2-2, with a tentative D call TRBD2 (6 bases). This CDR3 contains 16 residues. Germline loops: CDR1 KGHSH, CDR2 LQKENI. Trimming removed 1 base at V and 8 bases at J, with 17 bases between. The CDR3 is CASSPRRPGDSGELFF. The CDR3 nucleotides read TGTGCCAGCTCACCACGACGGCCGGGGGACTCGGGGGAGCTGTTTTTT.

The rearrangement joins TRBV7-2 to TRBJ2-3, with 7 bases matching TRBD2. The CDR3 sequence is 18 residues long. The V gene end was trimmed by 0 bases and the J gene end by 1 base; junction bases not matched to a gene: 10. Germline-derived CDR1 and CDR2 are SGHTA and FQGNSA. CDR3 protein: CASSLAHRGTIGTDTQYF. The CDR3 nucleotides read TGTGCCAGCAGCTTAGCACATCGGGGGACTATCGGCACAGATACGCAGTATTTT.

The rearrangement joins TRBV19 to TRBJ2-5, with 8 bases that match TRBD1. CDR1 and CDR2 (germline): LNHDA, SQIVND (reference sequence). This CDR3 spans 14 amino acids. The trim removed 8 bases at V and 4 bases at J, leaving 9 bases unmatched. The CDR3: CASDWTGTGETQYF. As DNA, the CDR3 is TGTGCCAGTGACTGGACAGGGACGGGAGAGACCCAGTACTTC. Based on the CDR3 plus reference TRBV19 and TRBJ2-5, the full variable domain is DGGITQSPKYLFRKEGQNVTLSCEQNLNHDAMYWYRQDPGQGLRLIYYSQIVNDFQKGDIAEGYSVSREKKESFPLTVTSAQKNPTAFYLCASDWTGTGETQYFGPGTRLLVL.

This chain uses TRBV19 with TRBJ2-7; no reliable D call. The V and J ends lost 2 bases and 7 bases respectively, with 18 bases between them. The CDR3 has 15 amino acids. The V gene's germline CDR1 is LNHDA and CDR2 SQIVND (reference sequence). CDR3 sequence (DNA): TGTGCCAGTAGTATAACGTTCGACTGGAACTTGGAGCAGTACTTC. Translated, it gives CASSITFDWNLEQYF.

The genes are TRBV2 and TRBJ1-5; D ambiguous. The CDR3 is 14 amino acids. Trimming removed 4 bases at V and 2 bases at J, with 9 bases between. Looked up from germline, CDR1 is SNHLY and CDR2 is FYNNEI. This chain's CDR3 is CASSVARGNQPQHF. CDR3 bases: TGTGCCAGCAGTGTGGCGAGGGGCAATCAGCCCCAGCATTTT.

Only a few counts were recorded for this clone. This rearrangement joins TRBV7-6 to TRBJ1-5, with D perhaps matching TRBD1 (5 bases). V was pared by 5 bases and J by 4 bases, with 15 bases between. The CDR3 has 15 amino acids. The V gene's germline CDR1 is SGHVS and CDR2 FNYEAQ. This chain's CDR3 is CASSPAAGRNQPQHF. CDR3 nucleotides: TGTGCCAGCAGCCCGGCGGCAGGGAGGAATCAGCCCCAGCATTTT. Combining the CDR3 with reference TRBV7-6 and TRBJ1-5 gives the whole variable domain GAGVSQSPRYKVTKRGQDVALRCDPISGHVSLYWYRQALGQGPEFLTYFNYEAQQDKSGLPNDRFSAERPEGSISTLTIQRTEQRDSAMYRCASSPAAGRNQPQHFGDGTRLSIL.

This chain joins TRBV30 and TRBJ1-4; D is unclear. CDR3 length equals 12 residues. The germline V and J ends were trimmed by 4 bases and 8 bases, with 11 bases remaining between them. The germline gives CDR1 GTSNPN, CDR2 SVGIG (reference sequence). DNA of the CDR3: TGTGCCTGGAAGATTGATGGCGAAAAACTGTTTTTT. Translating gives CAWKIDGEKLFF.

Turning to this clone: The junction does not match germline at one end; this may be a read error. Other DNA sequences of this sample code for an identical CDR3. The rearrangement uses TRBV4-3 and TRBJ2-3; D gene uncertain. Per germline, CDR1 LGHNA and CDR2 YSLEER. CDR3 length: 13 amino acids. CDR3 protein: CASSQDRRDTQYF. The CDR3 DNA reads TGCGCTAGCAGCCAAGACCGCAGGGATACGCAGTATTTT.

The chain employs TRBV7-9 and TRBJ2-5; TRBD2 aligns across 8 bases. CDR1 is SEHNR, CDR2 FQNEAQ, per germline (reference sequence). This CDR3 is built from 16 residues. V gave up 5 bases and J gave up 5 bases; unmatched junction bases: 13. CDR3 amino acids: CASSVPRSGGSETQYF. As DNA, the CDR3 is TGTGCCAGCAGCGTCCCAAGGAGCGGGGGCAGCGAGACCCAGTACTTC.

This clone has only a few counts. The rearrangement uses TRBV2 and TRBJ2-5; 7 bases match TRBD1. CDR3 length: 15 residues. The germline V gene has CDR1 SNHLY and CDR2 FYNNEI. The junction had 9 bases not matched to a gene; V was cut back by 7 bases and J by 1 base. The CDR3 DNA sequence: TGTGCCAGCACCGGTGGTGCAGGGGGCCAAGAGACCCAGTACTTC. Protein sequence: CASTGGAGGQETQYF.

A remark on this clone: This specimen includes other DNA sequences encoding the same CDR3. This rearrangement joins TRBV5-4 to TRBJ1-2, with TRBD1 matching over 10 bases. CDR3 size: 15 residues. The J segment lost 8 bases and the V segment lost 3 bases, leaving 10 bases of the junction unmatched. Germline V gives CDR1 SGHNT, CDR2 YYREEE (reference sequence). The CDR3 sequence is CASSSRDRGNSGYTF. In nucleotides, the CDR3 is TGTGCCAGCAGCTCTCGGGACAGGGGTAACTCCGGCTACACCTTC. The entire variable domain, with the rest obtained from reference TRBV5-4 and TRBJ1-2, is as follows: ETGVTQSPTHLIKTRGQQVTLRCSSQSGHNTVSWYQQALGQGPQFIFQYYREEENGRGNFPPRFSGLQFPNYSSELNVNALELDDSALYLCASSSRDRGNSGYTFGSGTRLTVV.

J is TRBJ2-1 and V is TRBV7-6; the match to TRBD2 covers 12 bases. Germline CDR1 SGHVS, CDR2 FNYEAQ. Trimming at V came to 1 base and at J to 2 bases, leaving 9 bases not matched to a gene. The CDR3 totals 19 residues. For the CDR3, the DNA is TGTGCCAGCAGCTTAGGGGCTAGCGGGGGGGCAATCGCCTACAATGAGCAGTTCTTC. Its translation: CASSLGASGGAIAYNEQFF. Together with reference TRBV7-6 and TRBJ2-1, the CDR3 gives the full variable domain: GAGVSQSPRYKVTKRGQDVALRCDPISGHVSLYWYRQALGQGPEFLTYFNYEAQQDKSGLPNDRFSAERPEGSISTLTIQRTEQRDSAMYRCASSLGASGGAIAYNEQFFGPGTRLTVL.

The V call is TRBV6-1, the J call TRBJ2-2, with 9 bases that match TRBD2. With 7 bases clipped from V and 5 bases from J, the junction kept 5 bases outside the gene matches. CDR3 size: 14 residues. Per germline, CDR1 MNHNS and CDR2 SASEGT. The CDR3 DNA sequence: TGTGCCAGCATTCGAGCGGGGGGAACCGGGGAGCTGTTTTTT. Translation: CASIRAGGTGELFF.

On this clone: Other DNA sequences within the sample encode an identical CDR3. The V call is TRBV7-2, the J call TRBJ1-1; D call uncertain. V gave up 2 bases and J gave up 2 bases, with 6 bases separating them. The CDR3 runs 13 residues. Looked up from germline, CDR1 is SGHTA and CDR2 is FQGNSA. The CDR3 here is CASSLRGNTEAFF. CDR3 coding DNA: TGTGCCAGCAGCTTAAGAGGAAACACTGAAGCTTTCTTT.

The V call is TRBV7-8, the J call TRBJ1-1, with D possibly matching TRBD1 (5 bases). Germline V gene lookup returns CDR1 SGHVS and CDR2 FQNEAQ. The V and J ends lost 6 bases and 4 bases respectively, with 15 bases between them. The CDR3 length is 14 residues. CDR3: CASRILQGATEAFF. For the CDR3, the DNA is TGTGCCAGCAGGATCTTGCAGGGTGCCACTGAAGCTTTCTTT.

This clone was seen only a few times. The V call is TRBV19, the J call TRBJ1-1; the D is unclear. Trimming shortened V by 6 bases and J by 0 bases, and 8 bases separated the two germline ends. Germline V gene data show CDR1 as LNHDA and CDR2 as SQIVND (reference sequence). The CDR3 loop spans 13 amino acids. Here the CDR3 DNA reads TGTGCCAGTAGCACAACAGTGAACACTGAAGCTTTCTTT. Translation gives CASSTTVNTEAFF. Filled out from reference TRBV19 and TRBJ1-1, the complete variable domain reads DGGITQSPKYLFRKEGQNVTLSCEQNLNHDAMYWYRQDPGQGLRLIYYSQIVNDFQKGDIAEGYSVSREKKESFPLTVTSAQKNPTAFYLCASSTTVNTEAFFGQGTRLTVV.